This T cell receptor beta chain was identified in a study of T cells in Graves' hyperthyroidism and ophthalmopathy (dated by TCRdb to 2018 to 2020). About the investigation overall: Peripheral blood samples were taken at initial diagnosis, before any treatment was given. To identify TCR V-J signatures that set the groups apart, the researchers used a discovery cohort of approximately 98 patients, made up of around 42 with Graves' ophthalmopathy and 55 to 65 with stable Graves' hyperthyroidism. Whether ophthalmopathy could be predicted prospectively was tested in an independent validation cohort made up of 18 to 20 hyperthyroidism patients plus 17 patients who later progressed to ophthalmopathy. The approximately 100 discovery patients were divided at random into training and test sets in a 7:3 ratio. In about 6 Graves' hyperthyroidism patients, the study also compared T-cell repertoires from thyroid tissue with T-cell repertoires from blood. Following sampling, methimazole starting at 30 mg daily was given to hyperthyroidism patients, and high-dose intravenous methylprednisolone was given to ophthalmopathy patients. The paper reports TCR Vbeta CDR3 sequencing of approximately 130 peripheral blood samples: under 45 ophthalmopathy, roughly 74 hyperthyroidism and around 17 progressor patients.

Study-wide findings and limitations: In validation, progression to ophthalmopathy was predicted by the model with nearly 71% sensitivity and 72.22% specificity, a median of roughly six months before onset. No statistical method was used to set the sample size in advance, and investigators knew the group allocation. A model built on a 13 V-J signature distinguished ophthalmopathy from stable hyperthyroidism, reaching around 87% sensitivity and around 81% specificity in cross-validation and 80%/75% in testing. Most expanded thyroid clonotypes (frequency above 0.001) were also found in blood, which suggests that blood repertoires may mirror thyroid immune responses.

A patient counted as having stable Graves' hyperthyroidism if no progression to ophthalmopathy occurred over 18 months of follow-up. The hyperthyroidism patients were between 18 and 65 years old and newly diagnosed, with a disease duration of less than 2 months. Any patient with an uncontrolled infection, another autoimmune disease, pregnancy or lactation was excluded. Diagnoses were established on the basis of clinical symptoms, serum thyroxine and TRAb, thyroid ultrasound, and orbital computed tomography. PBMCs were separated from approximately 9.9 ml of fresh peripheral blood using Ficoll-Paque density gradient centrifugation. Total RNA was extracted with Trizol reagent, and quality was checked on an Agilent 2100 Bioanalyzer. TCR beta CDR3 regions were amplified from RNA transcripts. For the first round of RT-PCR on the TCR CDR3, the HTBI primer set was used together with the Qiagen OneStep RT-PCR kit. Libraries were constructed in a second round of multiplex PCR, after which size selection and purification were carried out. Sequencing of the libraries was done on an Illumina HiSeq2000 using paired-end 100 bp reads. In the original analysis: SOAPnuke was used to process the raw data, removing reads that contained adapters or uncalled bases, had a mean Phred below 15, or lacked an exact match to the constant primer or identifier. COPE v1.2.5 was used to merge the high-quality paired reads, and each unique nucleotide sequence was defined as a clonotype. Clonotypes were aligned to IMGT TRBV, TRBD and TRBJ reference segments using MiTCR v1.1. The analysis was restricted to V-J combinations with a frequency above 0.0001, which together covered roughly 99% of the repertoires. A TCS score was defined as the ratio between F50 (clonal expansion) and ExV (chaos), using BLOSUM62-based TCRdist between CDR3 peptides within each V-J. Welch's t-statistics and random forest reduced approximately 520 V-J features to 10 to 15, which were used in a naive Bayes classifier (R e1071). The public reads were reprocessed in TCRdb via fastp at Q25 and MiXCR, keeping in-frame beta chains. Rows with a matching CDR3 protein are joined into one entry that keeps the most common DNA and genes. These V and J calls derive from TCRdb rather than the authors' analysis. The sample table holds some 760,000 distinct CDR3 sequences, of which around 13% were seen once. The ten largest account for about 9.4% of the sample.

This clonotype was seen many times. Which antigen it targets is not known. Nothing much larger sits one base from this clone, and base qualities are not available. The receptor was isolated from a woman under 30 with Graves' hyperthyroidism. The sequencing input was blood.

The bases are TGTGCCAGCAGCTGGGGACTCGAGAATGAGCAGTTCTTC. Its amino acids are CASSWGLENEQFF. This sequence uses TRBV5-6 and TRBJ2-1; the D gene is possibly TRBD2, with 6 bases matching. From its cysteine to its phenylalanine, the CDR3 spans 13 amino acids. Kept here is only the CDR3 DNA, which spans 39 bases and is read in frame from base 1. In the germline V gene, CDR1 corresponds to SGHDT and CDR2 to YYEEEE. V and J are truncated by 3 bases and 7 bases respectively, leaving an intervening sequence of 11 bases.